The rows below give T cell receptor beta chains drawn from one sample of a study of control samples from healthy donors and cancer patients. The data were produced by immunoSEQ multiplex PCR, yet TCRdb's version contains in-frame clones alone and is incomplete. This table holds around 80,000 clones, over 90% found once. Input material: blood. The receptors stem from a woman under 40 in good health. Both conserved end residues are part of each CDR3. The D gene is left open where the match is weak.

d_call	v_call	j_call	cdr3_nt	cdr3_aa
.	TRBV11-2	TRBJ1-1	TGTGCCAGCAGTAAACTAGCCCGAGTAAGGGGCGGCACTGAAGCTTTCTTT	CASSKLARVRGGTEAFF
TRBD1	TRBV7-2	TRBJ2-1	TGTGCCAGCAGCTTGTTACAGGGGACCTACAATGAGCAGTTCTTC	CASSLLQGTYNEQFF
TRBD1	TRBV3-1/TRBV3-2	TRBJ2-2	TGTGCCAGCAGCCGGGACAGGGCCGGGGAGCTGTTTTTT	CASSRDRAGELFF
.	TRBV6-1	TRBJ1-1	TGTGCCAGCAGTGAACAGCCAGACACTGAAGCTTTCTTT	CASSEQPDTEAFF
TRBD1	TRBV4-1	TRBJ1-2	TGCGCCAGCAGCATCGGACAGGGCGACTATGGCTACACCTTC	CASSIGQGDYGYTF
.	TRBV4-1	TRBJ1-3	TGCGCCAGCAGCCAAGATCGGGGAGCTGGAAACACCATATATTTT	CASSQDRGAGNTIYF
.	TRBV6-4	TRBJ1-1	TGTGCCACCAAAAGAGGACACGAGAACACTGAAGCTTTCTTT	CATKRGHENTEAFF
.	TRBV3-1/TRBV3-2	TRBJ2-1	TGTGCCAGCAGCCAATTCTCCTCGGGAGCCTACTACAATGAGCAGTTCTTC	CASSQFSSGAYYNEQFF
.	TRBV12-5	TRBJ1-1	TGTGCTAGTGGTTCGTCCCTATACACTGAAGCTTTCTTT	CASGSSLYTEAFF
.	TRBV9	TRBJ1-4	TGTGCCAGCAGCGATAATGAAAAACTGTTTTTT	CASSDNEKLFF